Presented here are 3 T cell receptor beta chains from one specimen sequenced in a study of beta chain features in type 1 diabetes. Overall study findings and caveats: TCRB CDR3s were moderately but significantly shorter in Type 1 diabetes patients in all four CD4+ subsets.

Sequencing targeted expressed TCRB transcripts, as all isolated RNA had been reverse transcribed. Profiled with immunoSEQ multiplex PCR; TCRdb holds only in-frame clones, not every one. Here the sample spans some 110,000 clones, around 17% being singletons. These receptors lack a known antigen. The specimen was central memory CD4+ T cells from blood. The receptors shown here come from a man aged 25-45 years with type 1 diabetes.

The V and J genes are TRBV30 and TRBJ2-7; D gene uncertain. The germline CDR1 and CDR2 sequences are GTSNPN and SVGIG (reference sequence). V was cut by 4 bases and J by 0 bases, with 7 bases left in between. This CDR3 region has 12 residues. In DNA, the CDR3 is TGTGCCTGGACGGGCAGCTCCTACGAGCAGTACTTC. Residues: CAWTGSSYEQYF.

A few counts support this clone. The chain is built from TRBV10-3 and TRBJ2-5, with D uncertain. Germline lookup yields CDR1 ENHRY and CDR2 SYGVKD. The V gene lost 1 base and the J gene lost 5 bases, with 5 bases spanning the gap. This CDR3 is built from 12 residues. CDR3 DNA sequence: TGTGCCATCAGTGAGTTGCAGGAGACCCAGTACTTC. It encodes CAISELQETQYF.

V usage is TRBV10-3 and J usage is TRBJ2-7, with D perhaps matching TRBD1 (5 bases). With 5 bases removed from V and 5 bases from J, the gap between germline ends came to 22 bases. This CDR3 has 16 amino acids. CDR1 and CDR2 from the germline V gene are ENHRY and SYGVKD. The CDR3 coding sequence is TGTGCCATCAGTCCGGCGATTGGGCAGGGTCGCGACGAGCAGTACTTC. This sequence encodes CAISPAIGQGRDEQYF.